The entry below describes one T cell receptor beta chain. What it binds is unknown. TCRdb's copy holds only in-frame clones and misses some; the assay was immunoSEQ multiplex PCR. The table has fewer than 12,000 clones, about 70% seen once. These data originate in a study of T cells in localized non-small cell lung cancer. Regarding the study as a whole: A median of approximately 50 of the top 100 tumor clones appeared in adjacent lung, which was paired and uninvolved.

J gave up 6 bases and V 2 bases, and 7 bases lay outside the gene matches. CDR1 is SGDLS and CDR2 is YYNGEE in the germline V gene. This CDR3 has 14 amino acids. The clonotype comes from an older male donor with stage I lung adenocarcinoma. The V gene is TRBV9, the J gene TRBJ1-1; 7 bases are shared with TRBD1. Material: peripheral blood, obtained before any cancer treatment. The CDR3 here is CASSVRGAKAEAFF. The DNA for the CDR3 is TGTGCCAGCAGCGTCAGGGGGGCTAAAGCTGAAGCTTTCTTT. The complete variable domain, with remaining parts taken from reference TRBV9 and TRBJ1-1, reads DSGVTQTPKHLITATGQRVTLRCSPRSGDLSVYWYQQSLDQGLQFLIQYYNGEERAKGNILERFSAQQFPDLHSELNLSSLELGDSALYFCASSVRGAKAEAFFGQGTRLTVV.